The sequence of this T cell receptor (beta chain) was determined in a study of Siglec-9 on CD8 T cells in melanoma (dated by TCRdb to between 2018 and 2021). About the investigation overall: The study investigated Siglec-9 expression on CD8+ T cells and the role of Siglec-9 in regulating T cells in the melanoma tumor microenvironment.

CDR1 and CDR2, per the germline V gene, are SGHVS and FQNEAQ. V is cut by 5 bases and J by 7 bases, and the space between the germline ends is 12 bases. Inclusive of the bounding cysteine and phenylalanine, the CDR3 is 13 residues long. The DNA shown is the 39-base CDR3, in frame from base 1. The paper as a whole reports these results and caveats: Siglec-9 was reported to mark and regulate an effector memory CD8+ T-cell subset that appeared to accumulate within melanoma tumors.

Library prep was done by the immunoSEQ multiplex PCR assay. The clones in this table, taken by TCRdb from immuneACCESS, are in-frame only. Not every clone is retained; where verified, under half of the shortfall comes from an unresolved V gene, and the cause of the rest is unknown. The table for this sample lists about 36,000 clones; roughly four fifths of them were counted only once. Clones ranked in the top ten supply under 2% of the sample. With regard to this clone: The clone's antigen remains unknown. The sample holds no much larger clone one base away, and base qualities are not on file.

This receptor was taken from a human donor in good health. The chain joins TRBV7-8 to TRBJ2-4, and perhaps TRBD1 as D gene, on 5 matching bases. Sequencing used Siglec-9- CD8+ T cells sorted from blood. This specimen's cell subset or site label, per the study, means: CD8 T cells lacking Siglec-9. Here the CDR3 is given as CASSPGIDNIQYF. In nucleotide form, the sequence is TGTGCCAGCAGCCCAGGGATAGACAACATTCAGTACTTC.